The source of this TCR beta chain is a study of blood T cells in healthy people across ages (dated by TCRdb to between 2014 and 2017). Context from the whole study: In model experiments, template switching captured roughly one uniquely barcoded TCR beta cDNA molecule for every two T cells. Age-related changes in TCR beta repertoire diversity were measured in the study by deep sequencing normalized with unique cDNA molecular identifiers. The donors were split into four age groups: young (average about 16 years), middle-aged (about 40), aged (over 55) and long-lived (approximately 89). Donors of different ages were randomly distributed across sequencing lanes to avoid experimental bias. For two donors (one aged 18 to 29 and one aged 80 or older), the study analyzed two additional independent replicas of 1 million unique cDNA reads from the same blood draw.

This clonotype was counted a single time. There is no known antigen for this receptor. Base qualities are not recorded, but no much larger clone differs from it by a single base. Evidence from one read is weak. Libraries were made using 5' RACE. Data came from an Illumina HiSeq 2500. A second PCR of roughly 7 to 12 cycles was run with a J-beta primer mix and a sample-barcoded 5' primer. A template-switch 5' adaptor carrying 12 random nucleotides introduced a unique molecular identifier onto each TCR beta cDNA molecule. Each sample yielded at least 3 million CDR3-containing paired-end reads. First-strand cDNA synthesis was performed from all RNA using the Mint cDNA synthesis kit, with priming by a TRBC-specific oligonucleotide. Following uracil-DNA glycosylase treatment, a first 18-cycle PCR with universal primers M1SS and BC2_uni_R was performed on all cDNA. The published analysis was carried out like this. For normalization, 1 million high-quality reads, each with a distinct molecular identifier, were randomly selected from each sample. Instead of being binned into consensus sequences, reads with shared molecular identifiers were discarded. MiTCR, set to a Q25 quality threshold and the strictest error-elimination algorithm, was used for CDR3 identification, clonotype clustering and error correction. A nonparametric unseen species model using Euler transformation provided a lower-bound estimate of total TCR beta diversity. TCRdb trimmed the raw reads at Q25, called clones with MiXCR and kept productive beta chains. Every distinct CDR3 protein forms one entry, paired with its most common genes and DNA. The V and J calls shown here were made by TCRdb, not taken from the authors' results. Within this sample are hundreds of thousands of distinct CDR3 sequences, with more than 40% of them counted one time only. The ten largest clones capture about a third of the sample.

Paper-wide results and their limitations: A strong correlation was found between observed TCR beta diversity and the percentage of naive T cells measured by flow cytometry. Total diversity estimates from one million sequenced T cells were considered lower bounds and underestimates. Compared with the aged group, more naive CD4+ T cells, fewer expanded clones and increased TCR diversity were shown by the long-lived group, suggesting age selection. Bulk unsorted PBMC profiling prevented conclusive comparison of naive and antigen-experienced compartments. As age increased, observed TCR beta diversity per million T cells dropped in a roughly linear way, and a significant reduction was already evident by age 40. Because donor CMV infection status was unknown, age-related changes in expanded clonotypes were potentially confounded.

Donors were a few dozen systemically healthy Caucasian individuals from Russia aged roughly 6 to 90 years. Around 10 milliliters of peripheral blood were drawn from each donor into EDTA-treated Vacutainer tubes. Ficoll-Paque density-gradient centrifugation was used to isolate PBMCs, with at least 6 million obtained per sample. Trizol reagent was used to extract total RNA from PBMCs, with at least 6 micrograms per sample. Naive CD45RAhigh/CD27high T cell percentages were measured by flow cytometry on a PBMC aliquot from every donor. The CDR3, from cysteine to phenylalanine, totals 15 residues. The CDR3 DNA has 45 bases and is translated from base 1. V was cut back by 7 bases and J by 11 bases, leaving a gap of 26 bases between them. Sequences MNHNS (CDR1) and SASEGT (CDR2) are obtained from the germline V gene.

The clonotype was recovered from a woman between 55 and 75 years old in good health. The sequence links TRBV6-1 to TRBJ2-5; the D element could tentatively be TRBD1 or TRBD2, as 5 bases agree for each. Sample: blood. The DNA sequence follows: TGTGCCAGCACCACCGGGACGGTGACCTACAATGAGCAGTACTTC. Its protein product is CASTTGTVTYNEQYF.